The rows below give T cell receptor beta chains drawn from one sample of a study of blood T cell repertoires in COVID-19. Profiling relied on immunoSEQ multiplex PCR, and the TCRdb table lists in-frame clones only, not all of them. The profile shows tens of thousands of clones, just over 85% of them singletons. The sample consisted of peripheral blood. The receptor source for this set is a man aged 25 to 40 with acute or convalescent COVID-19. Each CDR3 is given with its conserved first and last residue. The order of the fields is J gene, V gene, CDR3 protein.

TRBJ2-1 | TRBV2 | CASSRDRNNEQFF
TRBJ2-1 | TRBV6-4 | CASSDQLGDNEQFF
TRBJ2-2 | TRBV7-9 | CASSFGLITGELFF
TRBJ1-2 | TRBV5-1 | CASSLPKTPGYGYTF
TRBJ2-3 | TRBV6-2/TRBV6-3 | CASSHEGGVYTDTQYF
TRBJ1-2 | TRBV4-1 | CASSQATGGNYGYTF
TRBJ1-5 | TRBV6-6 | CASRDQGDQPQHF
TRBJ1-6 | TRBV4-1 | CASSQVLTASGSPLHF
TRBJ2-5 | TRBV29-1 | CSVKTGSRGTQYF
TRBJ2-3 | TRBV5-5 | CASSVGWGGTDTQYF
TRBJ2-3 | TRBV5-1 | CASSFGDTSDTQYF
TRBJ1-6 | TRBV5-1 | CASSLKTGSNNSPLHF
TRBJ1-5 | TRBV19 | CASSNQGDGQPQHF
TRBJ1-6 | TRBV18 | CASSPLSQGSNSPLHF
TRBJ2-1 | TRBV30 | CAWSSRLAGPFF
TRBJ2-1 | TRBV15 | CATSKDPAGEQFF
TRBJ2-2 | TRBV5-6 | CASSLYDRGHAGELFF